Below, one T cell receptor (beta chain) is given with its context. Its antigen is still unknown. The investigators reverse transcribed all of the isolated RNA, so they sequenced expressed TCRB transcripts. Sequencing produced, on average, approximately 1 million reads for the stem cell-like memory T cell samples. Profiled with immunoSEQ multiplex PCR; TCRdb holds only in-frame clones, not every one. In the table there are about 42,000 clones, roughly 50% of which are singletons. This sample stems from a study of beta chain features in type 1 diabetes. Study observations and caveats: Within the patient group, naive, central memory and Treg TCRB repertoires appeared more similar to each other than within healthy donors.

The germline gives CDR1 MDHEN, CDR2 SYDVKM. The CDR3 extends over 14 amino acids. Deletions cut 5 bases from V and 0 bases from J, with 10 bases between. This chain uses TRBV28 with TRBJ2-5, with D tentatively TRBD2 (6 bases). Sequencing was carried out using stem cell memory CD4+ T cells from blood. This TCR came from a woman under 40 in good health. CDR3 protein: CASSTGTYQETQYF. The CDR3 DNA follows: TGTGCCAGCAGTACCGGGACTTACCAAGAGACCCAGTACTTC. The whole variable domain, filled in from reference TRBV28 and TRBJ2-5, reads DVKVTQSSRYLVKRTGEKVFLECVQDMDHENMFWYRQDPGLGLRLIYFSYDVKMKEKGDIPEGYSVSREKKERFSLILESASTNQTSMYLCASSTGTYQETQYFGPGTRLLVL.